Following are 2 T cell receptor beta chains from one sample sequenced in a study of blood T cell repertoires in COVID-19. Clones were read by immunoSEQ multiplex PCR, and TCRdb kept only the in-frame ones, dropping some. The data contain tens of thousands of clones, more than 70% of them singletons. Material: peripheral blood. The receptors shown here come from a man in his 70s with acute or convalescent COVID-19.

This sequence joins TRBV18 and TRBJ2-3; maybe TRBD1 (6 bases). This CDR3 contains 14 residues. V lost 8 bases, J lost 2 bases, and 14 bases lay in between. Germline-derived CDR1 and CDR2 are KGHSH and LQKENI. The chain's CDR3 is CASVGQGNTDTQYF. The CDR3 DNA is TGTGCCAGCGTTGGTCAGGGGAACACAGATACGCAGTATTTT.

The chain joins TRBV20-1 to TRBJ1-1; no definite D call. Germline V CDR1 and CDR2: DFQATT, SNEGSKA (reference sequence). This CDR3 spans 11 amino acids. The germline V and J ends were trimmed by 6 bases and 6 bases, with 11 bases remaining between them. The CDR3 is CSASREPEAFF. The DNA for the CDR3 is TGCAGTGCGTCCCGGGAGCCTGAAGCTTTCTTT.